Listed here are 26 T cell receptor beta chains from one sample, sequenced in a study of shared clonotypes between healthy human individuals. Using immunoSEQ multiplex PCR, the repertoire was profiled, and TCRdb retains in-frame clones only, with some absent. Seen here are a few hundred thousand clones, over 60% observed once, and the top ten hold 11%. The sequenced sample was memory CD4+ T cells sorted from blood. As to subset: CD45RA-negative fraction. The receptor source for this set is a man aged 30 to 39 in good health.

CDR3: CASSRNNQQGVGETQYF. CDR3 nucleotide sequence: TGCGCCAGCAGCCGTAATAATCAACAGGGGGTAGGGGAGACCCAGTACTTC. This rearrangement joins TRBV5-1 to TRBJ2-5; 8 nucleotides match TRBD1. CDR1 and CDR2 from the germline V gene are SGHRS and YFSETQ. Germline trimming cut 4 bases from V and 5 bases from J; bases unmatched to any gene: 16. This CDR3 contains 17 residues.

The CDR3 DNA reads TGTGCCAGCAGCTTATCCGGCCAGCAGTTCTTC. This gives the protein CASSLSGQQFF. The V gene is TRBV7-9, the J gene TRBJ2-1; D is ambiguous. CDR3 length equals 11 residues. Trimming shortened V by 2 bases and J by 11 bases, and 7 bases separated the two germline ends. Germline assignment: CDR1 SEHNR and CDR2 FQNEAQ (reference sequence).

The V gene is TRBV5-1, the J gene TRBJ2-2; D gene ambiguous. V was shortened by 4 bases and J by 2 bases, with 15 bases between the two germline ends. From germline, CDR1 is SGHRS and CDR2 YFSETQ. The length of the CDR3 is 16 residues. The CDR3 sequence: CASSLLPGTNTGELFF. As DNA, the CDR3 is TGCGCCAGCAGCCTATTACCCGGTACTAACACCGGGGAGCTGTTTTTT.

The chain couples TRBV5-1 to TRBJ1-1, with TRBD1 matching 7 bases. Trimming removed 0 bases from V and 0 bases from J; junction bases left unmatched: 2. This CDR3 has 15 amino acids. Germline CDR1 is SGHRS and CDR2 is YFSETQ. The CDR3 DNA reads TGCGCCAGCAGCTTGGTGACAGGGATGAACACTGAAGCTTTCTTT. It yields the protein CASSLVTGMNTEAFF.

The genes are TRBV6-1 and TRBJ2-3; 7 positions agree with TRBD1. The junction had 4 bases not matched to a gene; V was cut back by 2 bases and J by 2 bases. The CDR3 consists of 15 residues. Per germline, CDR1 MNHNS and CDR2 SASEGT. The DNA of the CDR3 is TGTGCCAGCAGTGAAAACGACAGGGTCACAGATACGCAGTATTTT. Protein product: CASSENDRVTDTQYF.

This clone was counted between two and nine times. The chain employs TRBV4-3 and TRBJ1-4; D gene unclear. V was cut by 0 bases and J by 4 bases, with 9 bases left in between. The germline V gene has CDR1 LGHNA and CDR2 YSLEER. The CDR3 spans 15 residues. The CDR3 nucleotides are TGCGCCAGCAGCCAAGACAGAGCCTTTAATGAAAAACTGTTTTTT. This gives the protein CASSQDRAFNEKLFF.

The CDR3 bases are TGTGCCAGCAGGTCCGGGACTAGCATTTACCAAGAGACCCAGTACTTC. Amino acids: CASRSGTSIYQETQYF. The chain links TRBV2 to TRBJ2-5; 9 positions match TRBD2. The CDR3 has 16 residues. V lost 6 bases and J lost 0; bases outside the gene matches: 8. Germline CDR1 reads SNHLY; CDR2 reads FYNNEI.

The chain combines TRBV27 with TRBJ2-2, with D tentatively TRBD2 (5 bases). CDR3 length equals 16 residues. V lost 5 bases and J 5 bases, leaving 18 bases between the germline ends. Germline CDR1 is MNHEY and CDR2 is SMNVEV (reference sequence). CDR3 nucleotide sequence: TGTGCCAGCAGTCGCTCCACTAGGGCCCAAACCGGGGAGCTGTTTTTT. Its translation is CASSRSTRAQTGELFF.

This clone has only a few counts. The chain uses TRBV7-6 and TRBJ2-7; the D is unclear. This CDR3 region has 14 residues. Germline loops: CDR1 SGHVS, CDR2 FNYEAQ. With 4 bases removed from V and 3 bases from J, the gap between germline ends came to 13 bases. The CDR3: CASSSDPSIYEQYF. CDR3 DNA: TGTGCCAGCAGCTCGGACCCTTCCATCTACGAGCAGTACTTC.

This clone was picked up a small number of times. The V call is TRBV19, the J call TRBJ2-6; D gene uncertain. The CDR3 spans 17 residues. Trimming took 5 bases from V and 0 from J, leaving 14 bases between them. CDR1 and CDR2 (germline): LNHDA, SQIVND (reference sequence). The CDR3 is CASSEAAPGSGANVLTF. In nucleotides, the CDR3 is TGTGCCAGTAGTGAGGCAGCACCGGGCTCTGGGGCCAACGTCCTGACTTTC.

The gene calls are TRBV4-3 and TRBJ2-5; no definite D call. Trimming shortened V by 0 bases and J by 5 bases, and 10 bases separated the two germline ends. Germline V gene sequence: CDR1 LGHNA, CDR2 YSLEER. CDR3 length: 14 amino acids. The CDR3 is CASSQDRFQETQYF. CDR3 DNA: TGCGCCAGCAGCCAAGATAGGTTTCAGGAGACCCAGTACTTC.

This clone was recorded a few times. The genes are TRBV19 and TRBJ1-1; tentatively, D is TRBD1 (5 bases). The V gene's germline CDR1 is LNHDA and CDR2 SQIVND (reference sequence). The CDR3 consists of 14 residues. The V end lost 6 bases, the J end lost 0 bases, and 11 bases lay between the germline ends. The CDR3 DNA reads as TGTGCCAGTAGCTTGGGGCGGCTGAACACTGAAGCTTTCTTT. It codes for CASSLGRLNTEAFF.

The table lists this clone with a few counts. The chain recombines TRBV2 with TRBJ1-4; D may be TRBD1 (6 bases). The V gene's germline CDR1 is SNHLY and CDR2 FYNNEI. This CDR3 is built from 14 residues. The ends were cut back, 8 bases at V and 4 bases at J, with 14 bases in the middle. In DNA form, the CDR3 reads TGTGCCAGCGGAGGGGGAGGAGGTAATGAAAAACTGTTTTTT. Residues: CASGGGGGNEKLFF.

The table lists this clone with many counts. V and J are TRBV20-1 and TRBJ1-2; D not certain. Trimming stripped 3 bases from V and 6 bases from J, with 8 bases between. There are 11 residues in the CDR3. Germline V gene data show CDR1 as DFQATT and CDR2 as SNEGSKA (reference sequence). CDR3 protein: CSASPTDGYTF. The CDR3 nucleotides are TGCAGTGCTAGCCCCACGGATGGCTACACCTTC.

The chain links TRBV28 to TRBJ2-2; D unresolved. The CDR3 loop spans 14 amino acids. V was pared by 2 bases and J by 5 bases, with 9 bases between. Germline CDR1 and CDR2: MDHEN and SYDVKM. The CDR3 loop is CASSLIGKTGELFF. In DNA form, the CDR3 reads TGTGCCAGCAGTTTAATCGGTAAGACCGGGGAGCTGTTTTTT.

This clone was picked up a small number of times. CDR3 coding DNA: TGCGCCAGCAGCTCAAACGGTCTCAACTATGGCTACACCTTC. Its translation: CASSSNGLNYGYTF. The rearrangement links TRBV5-1 to TRBJ1-2; D unresolved. The CDR3 runs 14 residues. Germline V CDR1 and CDR2: SGHRS, YFSETQ. V dropped 3 bases and J dropped 2 bases, with 11 bases sitting between them.

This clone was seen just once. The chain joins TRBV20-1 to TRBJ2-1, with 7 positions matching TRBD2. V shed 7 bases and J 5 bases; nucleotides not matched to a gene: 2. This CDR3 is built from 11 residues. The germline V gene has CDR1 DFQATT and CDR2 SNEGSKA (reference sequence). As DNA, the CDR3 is TGCAGTGAGGGAGGGAACAATGAGCAGTTCTTC. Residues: CSEGGNNEQFF.

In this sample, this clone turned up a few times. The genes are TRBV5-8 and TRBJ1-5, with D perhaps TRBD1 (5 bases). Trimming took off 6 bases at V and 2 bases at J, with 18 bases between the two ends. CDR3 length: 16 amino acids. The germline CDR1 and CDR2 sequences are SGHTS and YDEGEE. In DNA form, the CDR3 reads TGTGCCAGCACCCCGATGCGCGGGGCGCGCAATCAGCCCCAGCATTTT. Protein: CASTPMRGARNQPQHF.

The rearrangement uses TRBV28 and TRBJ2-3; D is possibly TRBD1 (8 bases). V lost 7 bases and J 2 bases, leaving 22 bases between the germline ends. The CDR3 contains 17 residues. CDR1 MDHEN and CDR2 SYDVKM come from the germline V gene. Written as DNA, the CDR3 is TGTGCCAGCACCAGGGGGGGACAGGTAGGACTCACAGATACGCAGTATTTT. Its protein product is CASTRGGQVGLTDTQYF.

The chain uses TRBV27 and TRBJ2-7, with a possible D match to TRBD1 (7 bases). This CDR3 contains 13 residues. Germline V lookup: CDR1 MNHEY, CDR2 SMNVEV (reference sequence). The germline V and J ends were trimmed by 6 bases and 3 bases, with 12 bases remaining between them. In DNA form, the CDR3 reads TGTGCCAGCAGCCACAGGGGAGGCTACGAGCAGTACTTC. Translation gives CASSHRGGYEQYF.

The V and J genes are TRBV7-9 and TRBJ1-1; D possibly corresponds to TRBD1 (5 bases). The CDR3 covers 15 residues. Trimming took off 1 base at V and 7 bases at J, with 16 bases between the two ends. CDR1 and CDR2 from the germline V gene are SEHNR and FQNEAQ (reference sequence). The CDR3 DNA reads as TGTGCCAGCAGCTTAGTACGTCCAGGGCTGAGTGAAGCTTTCTTT. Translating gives CASSLVRPGLSEAFF.

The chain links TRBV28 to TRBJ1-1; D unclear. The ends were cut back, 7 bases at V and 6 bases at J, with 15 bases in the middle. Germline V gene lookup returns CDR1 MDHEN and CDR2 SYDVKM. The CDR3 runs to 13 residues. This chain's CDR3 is CASTPPGPSEAFF. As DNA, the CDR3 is TGTGCCAGCACTCCCCCGGGCCCCTCTGAAGCTTTCTTT. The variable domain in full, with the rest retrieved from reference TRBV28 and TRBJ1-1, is DVKVTQSSRYLVKRTGEKVFLECVQDMDHENMFWYRQDPGLGLRLIYFSYDVKMKEKGDIPEGYSVSREKKERFSLILESASTNQTSMYLCASTPPGPSEAFFGQGTRLTVV.

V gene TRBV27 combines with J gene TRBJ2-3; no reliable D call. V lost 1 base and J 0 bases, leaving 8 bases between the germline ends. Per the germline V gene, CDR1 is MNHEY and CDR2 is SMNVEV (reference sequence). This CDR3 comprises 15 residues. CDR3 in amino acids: CASSLFSTSTDTQYF. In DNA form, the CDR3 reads TGTGCCAGCAGTTTATTCTCCACCAGCACAGATACGCAGTATTTT.

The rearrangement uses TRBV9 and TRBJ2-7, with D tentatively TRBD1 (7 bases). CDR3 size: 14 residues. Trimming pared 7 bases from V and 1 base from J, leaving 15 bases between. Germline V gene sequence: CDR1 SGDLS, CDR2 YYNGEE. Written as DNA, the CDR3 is TGTGCCAGCTCAGGGGGGAGCACTTCCTACGAGCAGTACTTC. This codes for CASSGGSTSYEQYF.

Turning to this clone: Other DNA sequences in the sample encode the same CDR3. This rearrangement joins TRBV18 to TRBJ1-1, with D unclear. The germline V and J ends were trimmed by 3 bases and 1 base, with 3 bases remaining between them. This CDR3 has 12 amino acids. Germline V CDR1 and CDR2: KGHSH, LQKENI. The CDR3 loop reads CASSPPNTEAFF. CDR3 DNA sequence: TGTGCCAGCTCACCCCCGAACACTGAAGCTTTCTTT.

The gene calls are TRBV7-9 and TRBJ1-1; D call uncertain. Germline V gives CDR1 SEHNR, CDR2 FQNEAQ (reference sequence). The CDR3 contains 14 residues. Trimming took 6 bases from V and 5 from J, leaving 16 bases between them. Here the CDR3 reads CASSLRWGGTEAFF. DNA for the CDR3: TGTGCCAGCAGTCTCCGATGGGGAGGGACTGAAGCTTTCTTT.